This TCR beta chain was sequenced in a study of T cell responses to AZD1222 COVID-19 vaccine. Notes on the study in general: It should be noted that donors were predominantly white British and more often female, and clonal diversity was possibly underestimated. Spike-specific TCR breadth and depth were elevated following two AZD1222 doses.

Of note for this clone: The target antigen is unknown.

This table comes from immunoSEQ multiplex PCR, and its TCRdb copy is limited to in-frame clones, with some not included. The table shows 75,000 to 100,000 clones, with about nine tenths occurring only once. Germline-derived CDR1 and CDR2 are MNHEY and SMNVEV (reference sequence). The ends were cut back, 4 bases at V and 4 bases at J, with 13 bases in the middle. CDR3 length: 14 residues. The clonotype was recovered from an adult in good health. V gene TRBV27 combines with J gene TRBJ1-1; D might be TRBD1 (5 bases). The specimen comprised peripheral blood, sampled on day 0 of AZD1222 vaccination. The CDR3 protein is CASSSTGGITEAFF. The CDR3 bases are TGTGCCAGCAGTTCCACGGGGGGGATCACTGAAGCTTTCTTT.